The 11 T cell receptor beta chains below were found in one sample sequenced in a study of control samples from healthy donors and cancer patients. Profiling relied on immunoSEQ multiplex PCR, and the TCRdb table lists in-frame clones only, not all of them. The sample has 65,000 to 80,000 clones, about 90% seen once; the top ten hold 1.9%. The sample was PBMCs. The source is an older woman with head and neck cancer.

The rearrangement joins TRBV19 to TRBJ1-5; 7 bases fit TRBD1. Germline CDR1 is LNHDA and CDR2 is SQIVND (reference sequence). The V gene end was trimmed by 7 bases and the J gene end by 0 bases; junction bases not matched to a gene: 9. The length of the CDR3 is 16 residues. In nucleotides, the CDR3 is TGTGCCAGTACCCAAGACAGGGACCCTAGCAATCAGCCCCAGCATTTT. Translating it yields CASTQDRDPSNQPQHF. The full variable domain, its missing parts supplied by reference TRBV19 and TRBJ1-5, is DGGITQSPKYLFRKEGQNVTLSCEQNLNHDAMYWYRQDPGQGLRLIYYSQIVNDFQKGDIAEGYSVSREKKESFPLTVTSAQKNPTAFYLCASTQDRDPSNQPQHFGDGTRLSIL.

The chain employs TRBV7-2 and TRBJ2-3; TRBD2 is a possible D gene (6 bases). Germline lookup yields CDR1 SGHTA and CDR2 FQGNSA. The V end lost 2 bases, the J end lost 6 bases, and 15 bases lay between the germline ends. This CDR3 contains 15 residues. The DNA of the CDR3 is TGTGCCAGCAGCTTAAGTTGGGCTAGCGACGATACGCAGTATTTT. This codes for CASSLSWASDDTQYF. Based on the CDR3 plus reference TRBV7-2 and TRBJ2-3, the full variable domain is GAGVSQSPSNKVTEKGKDVELRCDPISGHTALYWYRQSLGQGLEFLIYFQGNSAPDKSGLPSDRFSAERTGGSVSTLTIQRTQQEDSAVYLCASSLSWASDDTQYFGPGTRLTVL.

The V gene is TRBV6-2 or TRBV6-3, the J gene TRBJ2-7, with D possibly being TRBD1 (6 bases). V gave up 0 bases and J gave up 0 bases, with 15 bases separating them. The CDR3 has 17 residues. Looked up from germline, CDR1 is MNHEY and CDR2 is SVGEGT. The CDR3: CASSYSSLRGGSYEQYF. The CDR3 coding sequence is TGTGCCAGCAGTTACTCTTCCTTACGAGGGGGCTCCTACGAGCAGTACTTC.

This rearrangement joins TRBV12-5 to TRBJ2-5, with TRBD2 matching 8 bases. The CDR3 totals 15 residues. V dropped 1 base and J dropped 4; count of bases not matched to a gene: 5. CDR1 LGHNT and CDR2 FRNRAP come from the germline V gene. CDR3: CASGLGSGSRETQYF. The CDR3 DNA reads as TGTGCTAGTGGTTTGGGAAGCGGGAGTCGAGAGACCCAGTACTTC.

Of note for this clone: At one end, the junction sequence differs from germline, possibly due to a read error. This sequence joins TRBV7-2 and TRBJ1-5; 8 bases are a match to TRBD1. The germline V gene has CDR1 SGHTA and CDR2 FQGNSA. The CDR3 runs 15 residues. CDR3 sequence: CASSTGTGTYQPKHF. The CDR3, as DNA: TGTGCCAGCAGCACCGGGACAGGAACCTATCAGCCCAAGCATTTT.

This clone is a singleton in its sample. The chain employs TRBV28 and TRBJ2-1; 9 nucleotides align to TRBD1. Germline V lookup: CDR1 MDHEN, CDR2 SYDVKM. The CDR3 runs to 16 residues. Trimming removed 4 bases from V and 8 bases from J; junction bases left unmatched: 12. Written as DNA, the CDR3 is TGTGCCAGCAGTTCCCCCGGGACAGGGACGCGCGATGAGCAGTTCTTC. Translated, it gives CASSSPGTGTRDEQFF. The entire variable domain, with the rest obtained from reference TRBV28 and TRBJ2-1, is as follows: DVKVTQSSRYLVKRTGEKVFLECVQDMDHENMFWYRQDPGLGLRLIYFSYDVKMKEKGDIPEGYSVSREKKERFSLILESASTNQTSMYLCASSSPGTGTRDEQFFGPGTRLTVL.

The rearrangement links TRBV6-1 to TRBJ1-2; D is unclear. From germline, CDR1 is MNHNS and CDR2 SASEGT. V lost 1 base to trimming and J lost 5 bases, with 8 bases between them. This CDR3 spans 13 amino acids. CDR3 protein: CASSEGGVYGYTF. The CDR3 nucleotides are TGTGCCAGCAGTGAAGGTGGGGTTTATGGCTACACCTTC.

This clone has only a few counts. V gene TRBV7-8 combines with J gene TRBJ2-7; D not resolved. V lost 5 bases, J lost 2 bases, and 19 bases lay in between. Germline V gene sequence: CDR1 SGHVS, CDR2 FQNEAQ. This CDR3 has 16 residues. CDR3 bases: TGTGCCAGCAGCCCATCCGGGCGAGCGTCTACCTACGAGCAGTACTTC. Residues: CASSPSGRASTYEQYF.

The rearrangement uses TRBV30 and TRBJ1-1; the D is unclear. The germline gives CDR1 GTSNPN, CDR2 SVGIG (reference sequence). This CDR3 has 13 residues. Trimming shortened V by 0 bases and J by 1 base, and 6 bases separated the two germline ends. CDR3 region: CAWSVSANTEAFF. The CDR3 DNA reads TGTGCCTGGAGTGTATCGGCGAACACTGAAGCTTTCTTT.

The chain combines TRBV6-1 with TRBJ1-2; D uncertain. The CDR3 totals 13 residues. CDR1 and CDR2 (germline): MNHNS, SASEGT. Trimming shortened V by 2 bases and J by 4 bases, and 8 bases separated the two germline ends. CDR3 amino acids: CASSEPSRYGYTF. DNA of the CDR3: TGTGCCAGCAGTGAACCATCCCGCTATGGCTACACCTTC.

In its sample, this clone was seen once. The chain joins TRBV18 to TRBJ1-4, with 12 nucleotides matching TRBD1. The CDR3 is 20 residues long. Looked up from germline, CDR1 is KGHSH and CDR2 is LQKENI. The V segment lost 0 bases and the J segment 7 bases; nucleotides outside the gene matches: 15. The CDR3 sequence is CASSPPNSPGTGGFGEKLFF. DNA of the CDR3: TGTGCCAGCTCACCACCAAATTCGCCCGGGACAGGGGGCTTTGGTGAAAAACTGTTTTTT.